This T cell receptor beta chain came from a study of CDR3 diversity in severe acne. TCRdb re-called the PCR reads with MiXCR, one entry per CDR3 protein. The sample holds around 100,000 distinct CDR3 sequences, about half seen once. This clonotype occurred many times. A junction end diverges from the germline sequence, so it may reflect a read error. The sequencing input was blood. This clonotype was sampled from a male donor with acne.

This CDR3 is CASSSGAQSPVF. The CDR3 region has the DNA TGTGCCAGCAGCTCCGGGGCTCAGAGCCCGGTCTTT. This chain links TRBV5-6 with TRBJ1-1, with D maybe TRBD1 (5 bases). Germline V gene sequence: CDR1 SGHDT, CDR2 YYEEEE. The CDR3 is made up of 12 amino acids.